Listed below are T cell receptor beta chains from one sample, sequenced in a study of PD-1 blockade in classical Hodgkin lymphoma. Profiled with immunoSEQ multiplex PCR; TCRdb holds only in-frame clones, not every one. The sample holds approximately 70,000 clones, approximately 94% seen once. The sequencing here drew on peripheral blood mononuclear cells (PBMCs), taken at baseline. Receptor source: a human donor with classical Hodgkin lymphoma. Both conserved end residues are part of each CDR3. D genes are given only for firm matches. The size entry is marked missing in some rows and otherwise reads once, few, many or a size class.

size	D	length	V	J	CDR3	DNA
-	TRBD2	15	TRBV9	TRBJ2-7	CASSVGSSGNYEQYF	TGTGCCAGCAGCGTAGGATCGAGCGGGAACTACGAGCAGTACTTC
once	-	14	TRBV6-1	TRBJ1-1	CASKGNSEVTEAFF	TGTGCCAGCAAGGGTAACTCGGAGGTGACTGAAGCTTTCTTT
-	-	13	TRBV9	TRBJ2-5	CASSVADQETQYF	TGTGCCAGCAGCGTAGCGGACCAAGAGACCCAGTACTTC
-	-	16	TRBV27	TRBJ2-3	CASSLIPGGNTDTQYF	TGTGCCAGCAGTTTAATTCCAGGGGGGAACACAGATACGCAGTATTTT
-	-	11	TRBV29-1	TRBJ1-1	CSVDGPREAFF	TGCAGCGTTGATGGACCCCGTGAAGCTTTCTTT
once	TRBD1	14	TRBV6-6	TRBJ1-6	CASSDRGLNSPLHF	TGTGCCAGCAGTGACAGGGGGTTGAATTCACCCCTCCACTTT
once	TRBD2	14	TRBV7-3	TRBJ2-1	CASSSRGGHNEQFF	TGTGCCAGCAGCTCACGGGGAGGGCACAATGAGCAGTTCTTC
-	TRBD1	13	TRBV2	TRBJ2-7	CASSGQGAREQYF	TGTGCCAGCAGCGGACAGGGGGCTAGGGAGCAGTACTTC
-	TRBD1	15	TRBV5-6	TRBJ1-6	CASNLRTGFNSPLHF	TGTGCCAGCAACCTCCGGACAGGGTTTAATTCACCCCTCCACTTT
-	-	13	TRBV4-1	TRBJ2-1	CASSRDNMGEQFF	TGCGCCAGCAGCCGGGACAACATGGGAGAGCAGTTCTTC
-	-	15	TRBV27	TRBJ1-3	CASSLSPGPGNTIYF	TGTGCCAGCAGTTTATCGCCAGGGCCTGGAAACACCATATATTTT
-	-	14	TRBV28	TRBJ2-7	CASSPHGPRYEQYF	TGTGCCAGCAGTCCCCACGGGCCGCGATACGAGCAGTACTTC
-	-	14	TRBV29-1	TRBJ1-1	CSVEGRGSNTEAFF	TGCAGCGTTGAAGGGCGGGGATCAAACACTGAAGCTTTCTTT
-	TRBD1	15	TRBV27	TRBJ1-5	CASSLWGQGNQPQHF	TGTGCCAGCAGTTTATGGGGACAGGGAAATCAGCCCCAGCATTTT
once	-	13	TRBV28	TRBJ2-7	CASSLGQGSEQYF	TGTGCCAGCAGTTTAGGGCAGGGGAGCGAGCAGTACTTC
-	-	20	TRBV19	TRBJ2-1	CASSNRHHWDPGASYNEQFF	TGTGCCAGTAGTAACAGGCATCATTGGGACCCCGGCGCCTCCTACAATGAGCAGTTCTTC
-	-	18	TRBV28	TRBJ1-4	CASVSPGLPTSRGEKLFF	TGTGCCAGCGTAAGCCCCGGGTTACCTACGTCGCGGGGTGAAAAACTGTTTTTT
-	TRBD2	19	TRBV4-1	TRBJ2-5	CASSQEGVGTSGGQETQYF	TGCGCCAGCAGCCAAGAAGGGGTCGGGACTAGCGGGGGACAAGAGACCCAGTACTTC